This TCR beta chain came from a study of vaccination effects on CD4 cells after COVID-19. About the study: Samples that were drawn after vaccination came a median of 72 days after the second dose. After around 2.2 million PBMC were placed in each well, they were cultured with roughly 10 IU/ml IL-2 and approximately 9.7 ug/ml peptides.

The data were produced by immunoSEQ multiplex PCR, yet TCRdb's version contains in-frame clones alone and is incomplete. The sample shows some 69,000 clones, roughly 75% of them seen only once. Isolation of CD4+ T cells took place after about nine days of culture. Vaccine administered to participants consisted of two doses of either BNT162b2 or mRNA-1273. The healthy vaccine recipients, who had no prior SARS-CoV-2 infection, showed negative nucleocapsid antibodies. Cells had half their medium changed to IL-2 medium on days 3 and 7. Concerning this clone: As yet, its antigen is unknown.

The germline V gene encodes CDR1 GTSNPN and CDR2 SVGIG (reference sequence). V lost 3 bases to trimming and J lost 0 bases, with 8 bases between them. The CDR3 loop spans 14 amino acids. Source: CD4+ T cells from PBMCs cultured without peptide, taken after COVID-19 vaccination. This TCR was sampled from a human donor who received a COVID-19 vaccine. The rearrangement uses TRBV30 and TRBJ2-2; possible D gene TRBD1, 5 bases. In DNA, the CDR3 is TGTGCCTGGAGGGTGGGGCCGAACACCGGGGAGCTGTTTTTT. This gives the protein CAWRVGPNTGELFF.